Each of the 3 T cell receptor beta chains below was sequenced from the same sample in a study of T cell changes during pregnancy in multiple sclerosis. Using immunoSEQ multiplex PCR, the repertoire was profiled, and TCRdb retains in-frame clones only, with some absent. Of roughly 32,000 clones in the sample, 90% to 95% were seen once. The starting material was CD4+ T cells from peripheral blood mononuclear cells, obtained in the second trimester of pregnancy. These receptors were collected from a female donor with multiple sclerosis, enrolled in a pregnancy study.

The genes are TRBV9 and TRBJ1-1; D is uncertain. V was clipped by 0 bases and J by 10 bases, with 10 bases between them. Looked up from germline, CDR1 is SGDLS and CDR2 is YYNGEE. There are 12 residues in the CDR3. The CDR3 DNA is TGTGCCAGCAGCGTAGTAAACCACTTAGCTTTCTTT. Amino acid sequence: CASSVVNHLAFF. The variable domain in full, completed from reference TRBV9 and TRBJ1-1, reads DSGVTQTPKHLITATGQRVTLRCSPRSGDLSVYWYQQSLDQGLQFLIQYYNGEERAKGNILERFSAQQFPDLHSELNLSSLELGDSALYFCASSVVNHLAFFGQGTRLTVV.

This clone was found a few times. The CDR3 region has the DNA TGTGCCAGCAGTTTTTCCGGACTGACTGGAAACACCATATATTTT. Its translation: CASSFSGLTGNTIYF. This chain uses TRBV27 with TRBJ1-3; D not resolved. V was trimmed by 3 bases and J by 2 bases, leaving 11 bases between them. From germline, CDR1 is MNHEY and CDR2 SMNVEV (reference sequence). The CDR3 loop spans 15 amino acids.

The chain uses TRBV10-3 and TRBJ2-7, with 11 bases fitting TRBD2. Germline-derived CDR1 and CDR2 are ENHRY and SYGVKD. The CDR3 is 14 amino acids. V lost 10 bases to trimming and J lost 2 bases; unmatched junction nucleotides: 7. CDR3 amino acids: CATSSGGTTYEQYF. The DNA for the CDR3 is TGTGCCACCTCTAGCGGGGGGACTACCTACGAGCAGTACTTC.